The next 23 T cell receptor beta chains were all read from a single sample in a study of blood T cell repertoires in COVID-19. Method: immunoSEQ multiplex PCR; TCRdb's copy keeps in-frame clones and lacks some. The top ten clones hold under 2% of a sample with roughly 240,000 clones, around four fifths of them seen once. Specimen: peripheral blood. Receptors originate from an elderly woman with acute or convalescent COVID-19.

The CDR3 sequence is CASSLVQATNYGYTF. The CDR3 DNA sequence: TGTGCCAGCAGCTTAGTACAGGCGACAAACTATGGCTACACCTTC. The V gene is TRBV7-2, the J gene TRBJ1-2; maybe TRBD1 (5 bases). The V gene lost 1 base and the J gene lost 2 bases, with 11 bases spanning the gap. Looked up from germline, CDR1 is SGHTA and CDR2 is FQGNSA. The CDR3 consists of 15 residues.

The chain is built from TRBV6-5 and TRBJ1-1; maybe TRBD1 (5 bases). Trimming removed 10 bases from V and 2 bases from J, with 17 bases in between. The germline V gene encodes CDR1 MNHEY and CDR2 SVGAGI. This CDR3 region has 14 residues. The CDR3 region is CATLRGSGNTEAFF. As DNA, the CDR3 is TGTGCCACCTTGCGGGGCAGTGGAAACACTGAAGCTTTCTTT.

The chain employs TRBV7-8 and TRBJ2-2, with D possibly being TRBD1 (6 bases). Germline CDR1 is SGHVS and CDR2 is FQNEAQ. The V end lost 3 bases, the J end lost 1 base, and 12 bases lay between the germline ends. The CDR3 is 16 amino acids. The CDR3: CASSFDRPLNTGELFF. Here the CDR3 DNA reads TGTGCCAGCAGCTTTGACAGGCCCCTGAACACCGGGGAGCTGTTTTTT.

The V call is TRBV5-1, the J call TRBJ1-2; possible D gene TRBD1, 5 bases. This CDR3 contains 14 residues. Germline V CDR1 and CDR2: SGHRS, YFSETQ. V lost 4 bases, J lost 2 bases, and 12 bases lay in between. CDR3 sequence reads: CASSPGDVNYGYTF. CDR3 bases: TGCGCCAGCAGCCCGGGGGACGTCAACTATGGCTACACCTTC.

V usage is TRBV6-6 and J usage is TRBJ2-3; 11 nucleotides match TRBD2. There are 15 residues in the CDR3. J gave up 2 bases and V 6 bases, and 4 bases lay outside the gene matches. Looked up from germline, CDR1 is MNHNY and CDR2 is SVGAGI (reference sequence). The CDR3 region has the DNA TGTGCCAGCAGCTCTAGCGGGGGGTACACAGATACGCAGTATTTT. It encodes CASSSSGGYTDTQYF.

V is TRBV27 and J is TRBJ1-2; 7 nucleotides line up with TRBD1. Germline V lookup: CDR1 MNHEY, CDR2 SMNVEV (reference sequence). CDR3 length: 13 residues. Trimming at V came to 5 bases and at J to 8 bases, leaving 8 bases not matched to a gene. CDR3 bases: TGTGCCAGCAGTCCTGACAGGGCTTGGGGCTACACCTTC. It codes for CASSPDRAWGYTF.

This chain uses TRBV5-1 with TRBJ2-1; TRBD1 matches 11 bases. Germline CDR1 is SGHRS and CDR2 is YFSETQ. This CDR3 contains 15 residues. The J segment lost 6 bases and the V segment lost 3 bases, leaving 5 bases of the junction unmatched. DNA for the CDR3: TGCGCCAGCAGCTCCCGGGACAGGGGGTTCAATGAGCAGTTCTTC. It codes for CASSSRDRGFNEQFF.

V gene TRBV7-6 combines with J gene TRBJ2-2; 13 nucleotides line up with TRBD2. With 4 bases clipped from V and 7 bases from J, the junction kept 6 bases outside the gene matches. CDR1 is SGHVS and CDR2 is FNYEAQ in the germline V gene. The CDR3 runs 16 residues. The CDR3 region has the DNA TGTGCCAGCAGCTCCCGGACTAGCGGGGGTTACGGGGAGCTGTTTTTT. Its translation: CASSSRTSGGYGELFF.

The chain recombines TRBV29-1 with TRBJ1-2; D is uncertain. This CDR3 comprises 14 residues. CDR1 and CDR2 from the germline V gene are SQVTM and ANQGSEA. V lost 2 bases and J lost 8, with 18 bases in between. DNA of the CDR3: TGCAGCGTTGAATCAGTGGCGAGGTTCGCGGGCTACACCTTC. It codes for CSVESVARFAGYTF. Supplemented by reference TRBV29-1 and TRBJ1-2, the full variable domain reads SAVISQKPSRDICQRGTSLTIQCQVDSQVTMMFWYRQQPGQSLTLIATANQGSEATYESGFVIDKFPISRPNLTFSTLTVSNMSPEDSSIYLCSVESVARFAGYTFGSGTRLTVV.

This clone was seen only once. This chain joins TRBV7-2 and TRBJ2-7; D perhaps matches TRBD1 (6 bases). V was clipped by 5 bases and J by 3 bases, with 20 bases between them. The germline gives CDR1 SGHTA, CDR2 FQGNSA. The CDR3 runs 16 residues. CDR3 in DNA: TGTGCCAGCAGCCCTGCAGTGGGGGCATATAGCTACGAGCAGTACTTC. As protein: CASSPAVGAYSYEQYF.

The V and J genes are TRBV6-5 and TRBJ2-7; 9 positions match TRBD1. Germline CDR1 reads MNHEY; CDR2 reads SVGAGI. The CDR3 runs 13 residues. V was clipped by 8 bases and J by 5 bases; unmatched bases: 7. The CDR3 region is CASARDRVDEQYF. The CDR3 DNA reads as TGTGCCAGCGCCCGGGACAGGGTCGACGAGCAGTACTTC.

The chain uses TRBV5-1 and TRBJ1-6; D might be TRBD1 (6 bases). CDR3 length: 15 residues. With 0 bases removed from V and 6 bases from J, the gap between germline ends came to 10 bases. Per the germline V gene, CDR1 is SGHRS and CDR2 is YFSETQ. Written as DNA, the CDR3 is TGCGCCAGCAGCTTGGCACAGGGCCTTAATTCACCCCTCCACTTT. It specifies CASSLAQGLNSPLHF.

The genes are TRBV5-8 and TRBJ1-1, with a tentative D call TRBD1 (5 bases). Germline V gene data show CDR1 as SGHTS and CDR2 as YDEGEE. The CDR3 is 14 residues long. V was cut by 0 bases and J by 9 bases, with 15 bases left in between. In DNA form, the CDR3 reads TGTGCCAGCAGCTTGGGCAGGGTCCCGCCGCAAGCTTTCTTT. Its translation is CASSLGRVPPQAFF.

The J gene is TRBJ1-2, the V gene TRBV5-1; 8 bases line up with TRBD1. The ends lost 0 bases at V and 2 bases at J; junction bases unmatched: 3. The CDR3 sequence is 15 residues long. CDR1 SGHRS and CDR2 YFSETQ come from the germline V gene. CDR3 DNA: TGCGCCAGCAGCTTGGGGACAGGGCAGAACTATGGCTACACCTTC. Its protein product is CASSLGTGQNYGYTF.

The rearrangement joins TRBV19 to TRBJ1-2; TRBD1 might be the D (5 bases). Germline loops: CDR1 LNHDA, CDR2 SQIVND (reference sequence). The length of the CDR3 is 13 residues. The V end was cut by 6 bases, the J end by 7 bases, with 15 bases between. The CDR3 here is CASRSQTGRGYTF. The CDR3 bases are TGTGCCAGTAGATCTCAAACAGGTCGTGGCTACACCTTC.

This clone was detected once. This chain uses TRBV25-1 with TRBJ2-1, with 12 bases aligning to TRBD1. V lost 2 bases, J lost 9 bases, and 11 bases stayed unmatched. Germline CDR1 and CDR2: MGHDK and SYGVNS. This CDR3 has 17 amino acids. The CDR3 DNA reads TGTGCCAGCAGTGAAAACAGACCGGGACAGGGGGCGGCTGAGCAGTTCTTC. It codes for CASSENRPGQGAAEQFF. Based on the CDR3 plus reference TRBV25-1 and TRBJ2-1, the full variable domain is EADIYQTPRYLVIGTGKKITLECSQTMGHDKMYWYQQDPGMELHLIHYSYGVNSTEKGDLSSESTVSRIRTEHFPLTLESARPSHTSQYLCASSENRPGQGAAEQFFGPGTRLTVL.

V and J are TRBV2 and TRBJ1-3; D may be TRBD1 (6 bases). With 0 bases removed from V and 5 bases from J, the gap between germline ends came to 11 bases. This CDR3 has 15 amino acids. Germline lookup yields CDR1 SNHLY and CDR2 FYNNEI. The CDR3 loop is CASSEAGHLRNTIYF. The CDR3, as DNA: TGTGCCAGCAGTGAAGCGGGACATCTTAGAAACACCATATATTTT.

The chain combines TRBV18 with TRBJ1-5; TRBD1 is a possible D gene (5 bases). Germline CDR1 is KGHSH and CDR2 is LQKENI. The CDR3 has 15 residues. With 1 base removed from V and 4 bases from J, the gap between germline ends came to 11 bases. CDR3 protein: CASSPQGALNQPQHF. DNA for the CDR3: TGTGCCAGCTCACCACAAGGGGCCTTGAATCAGCCCCAGCATTTT.

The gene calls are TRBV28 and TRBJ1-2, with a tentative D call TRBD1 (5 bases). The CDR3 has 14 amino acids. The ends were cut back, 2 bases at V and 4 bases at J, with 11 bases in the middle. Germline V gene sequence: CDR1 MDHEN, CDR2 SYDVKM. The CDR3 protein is CASSLPQGPYGYTF. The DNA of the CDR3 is TGTGCCAGCAGTTTACCCCAGGGTCCCTATGGCTACACCTTC.

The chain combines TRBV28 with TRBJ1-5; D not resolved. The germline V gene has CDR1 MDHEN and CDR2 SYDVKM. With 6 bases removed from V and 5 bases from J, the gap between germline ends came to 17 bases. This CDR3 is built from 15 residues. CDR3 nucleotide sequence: TGTGCCAGCAGCGCAGGTCCTATAGGTGATCAGCCCCAGCATTTT. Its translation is CASSAGPIGDQPQHF.

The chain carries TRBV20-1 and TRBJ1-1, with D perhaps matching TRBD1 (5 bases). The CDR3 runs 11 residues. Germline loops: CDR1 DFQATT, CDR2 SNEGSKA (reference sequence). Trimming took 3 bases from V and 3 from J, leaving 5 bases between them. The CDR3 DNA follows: TGCAGTGCTAGCAGGGACACTGAAGCTTTCTTT. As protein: CSASRDTEAFF.

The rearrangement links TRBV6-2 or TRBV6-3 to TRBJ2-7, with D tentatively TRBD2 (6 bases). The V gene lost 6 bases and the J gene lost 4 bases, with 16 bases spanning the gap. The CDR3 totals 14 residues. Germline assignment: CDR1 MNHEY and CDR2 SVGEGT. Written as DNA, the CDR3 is TGTGCCAGCAGCCCCGGGGGATTCTTTTACGAGCAGTACTTC. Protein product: CASSPGGFFYEQYF.

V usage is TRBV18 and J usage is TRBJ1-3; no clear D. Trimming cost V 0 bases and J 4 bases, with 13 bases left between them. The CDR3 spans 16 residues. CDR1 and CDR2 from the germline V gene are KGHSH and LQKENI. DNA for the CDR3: TGTGCCAGCTCACCACCCCCAAACCTAGGCGGAAACACCATATATTTT. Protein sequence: CASSPPPNLGGNTIYF. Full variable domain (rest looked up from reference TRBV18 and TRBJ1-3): NAGVMQNPRHLVRRRGQEARLRCSPMKGHSHVYWYRQLPEEGLKFMVYLQKENIIDESGMPKERFSAEFPKEGPSILRIQQVVRGDSAAYFCASSPPPNLGGNTIYFGEGSWLTVV.